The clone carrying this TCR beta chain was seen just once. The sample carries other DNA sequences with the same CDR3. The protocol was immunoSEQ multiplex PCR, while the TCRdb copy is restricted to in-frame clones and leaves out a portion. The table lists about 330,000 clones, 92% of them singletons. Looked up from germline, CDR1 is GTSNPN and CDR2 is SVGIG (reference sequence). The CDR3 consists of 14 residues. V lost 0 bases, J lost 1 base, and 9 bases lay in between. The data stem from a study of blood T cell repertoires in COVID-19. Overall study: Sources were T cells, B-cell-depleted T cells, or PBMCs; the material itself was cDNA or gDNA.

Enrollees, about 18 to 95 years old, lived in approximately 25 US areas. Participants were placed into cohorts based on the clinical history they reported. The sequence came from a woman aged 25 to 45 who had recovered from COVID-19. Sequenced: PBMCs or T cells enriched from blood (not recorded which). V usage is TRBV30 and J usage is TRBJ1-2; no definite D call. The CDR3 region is CAWSVLTGNYGYTF. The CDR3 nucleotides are TGTGCCTGGAGTGTACTGACGGGTAACTATGGCTACACCTTC.